The 20 T cell receptor beta chains reported below all come from one sample, sequenced in a study of blood T cell repertoires in COVID-19. Here immunoSEQ multiplex PCR was the method, and the copy in TCRdb shows in-frame clones only, minus some. The table lists roughly 100,000 clones, more than 75% of them singletons. The material sequenced was peripheral blood. The receptors were gathered from a woman of 80 years or more with active COVID-19.

The table lists this clone with a count of one. The V gene is TRBV19, the J gene TRBJ2-6; D is unresolved. This CDR3 is built from 15 residues. Trimming shortened V by 5 bases and J by 1 base, and 9 bases separated the two germline ends. From germline, CDR1 is LNHDA and CDR2 SQIVND (reference sequence). CDR3 amino acids: CASSLGGSGANVLTF. Here the CDR3 DNA reads TGTGCCAGTAGTTTAGGCGGTTCTGGGGCCAACGTCCTGACTTTC.

In DNA, the CDR3 is TGTGCCAGCAGTCACGGACTGAAAAGGGAGACCCAGTACTTC. The encoded protein is CASSHGLKRETQYF. The chain couples TRBV7-3 to TRBJ2-5; the D gene is possibly TRBD2 (5 bases). Per the germline V gene, CDR1 is SGHTA and CDR2 is FQGTGA. There are 14 residues in the CDR3. V was clipped by 6 bases and J by 5 bases, with 16 bases between them. The whole variable domain, remainder taken from reference TRBV7-3 and TRBJ2-5, is GAGVSQTPSNKVTEKGKYVELRCDPISGHTALYWYRQSLGQGPEFLIYFQGTGAADDSGLPNDRFFAVRPEGSVSTLKIQRTERGDSAVYLCASSHGLKRETQYFGPGTRLLVL.

CDR3 in DNA: TGTGCCAGCTCACCACCCGGGAGAGGTGGGGAGCTGTTTTTT. Its protein product is CASSPPGRGGELFF. This chain links TRBV18 with TRBJ2-2; maybe TRBD2 (6 bases). This CDR3 comprises 14 residues. V was trimmed by 0 bases and J by 8 bases, leaving 10 bases between them. Per germline, CDR1 KGHSH and CDR2 LQKENI. The variable domain in full, with the rest retrieved from reference TRBV18 and TRBJ2-2, is NAGVMQNPRHLVRRRGQEARLRCSPMKGHSHVYWYRQLPEEGLKFMVYLQKENIIDESGMPKERFSAEFPKEGPSILRIQQVVRGDSAAYFCASSPPGRGGELFFGEGSRLTVL.

The chain carries TRBV9 and TRBJ2-1; possibly TRBD2 for D (5 bases). The V end lost 4 bases, the J end lost 0 bases, and 14 bases lay between the germline ends. The CDR3 runs 16 residues. CDR1 and CDR2 from the germline V gene are SGDLS and YYNGEE. CDR3 coding DNA: TGTGCCAGCAGCAGTTCTAGCTCTTTCTCCTACAATGAGCAGTTCTTC. It encodes CASSSSSSFSYNEQFF.

The chain combines TRBV5-4 with TRBJ2-6, with 7 positions matching TRBD1. V was pared by 4 bases and J by 3 bases, with 13 bases of the junction left unmatched. This CDR3 spans 18 amino acids. Germline V lookup: CDR1 SGHNT, CDR2 YYREEE (reference sequence). In DNA, the CDR3 is TGTGCCAGCAGCCGACAGGGCCACCCTCCGGGTGGGGCCAACGTCCTGACTTTC. Its protein product is CASSRQGHPPGGANVLTF.

The rearrangement uses TRBV6-6 and TRBJ1-3; 10 bases align to TRBD1. This CDR3 has 16 residues. CDR1 and CDR2 from the germline V gene are MNHNY and SVGAGI (reference sequence). Trimming took 11 bases from V and 1 from J; bases not matched to a gene: 11. The CDR3 DNA is TGTGCCGAATCGGCGACAGGGGGCGCGTCTGGAAACACCATATATTTT. Protein sequence: CAESATGGASGNTIYF.

The chain is built from TRBV6-5 and TRBJ2-2, with D perhaps matching TRBD2 (6 bases). This CDR3 contains 15 residues. The germline CDR1 and CDR2 sequences are MNHEY and SVGAGI. The germline V and J ends were trimmed by 5 bases and 4 bases, with 14 bases remaining between them. The DNA of the CDR3 is TGTGCCAGCAGTATTGCTAGCGTAATCACCGGGGAGCTGTTTTTT. Its translation: CASSIASVITGELFF.

The J gene is TRBJ2-3, the V gene TRBV11-2; 13 bases are shared with TRBD2. The junction had 5 bases not matched to a gene; V was cut back by 3 bases and J by 5 bases. Germline V gene sequence: CDR1 SGHAT, CDR2 FQNNGV. The CDR3 sequence is 16 residues long. CDR3 sequence reads: CASSFPGLAGLDTQYF. The CDR3 nucleotides are TGTGCCAGCAGCTTTCCGGGACTAGCGGGATTAGATACGCAGTATTTT.

The gene calls are TRBV7-6 and TRBJ2-5, with D maybe TRBD1 (5 bases). This CDR3 spans 16 amino acids. Germline-derived CDR1 and CDR2 are SGHVS and FNYEAQ. Trimming shortened V by 6 bases and J by 3 bases, and 20 bases separated the two germline ends. This chain's CDR3 is CASSPDSTGTKETQYF. The CDR3 DNA reads TGTGCCAGCAGTCCCGATAGTACAGGAACCAAAGAGACCCAGTACTTC.

The V call is TRBV5-1, the J call TRBJ2-5; 7 bases agree with TRBD2. This CDR3 region has 15 residues. Germline V CDR1 and CDR2: SGHRS, YFSETQ. The junction had 9 bases not matched to a gene; V was cut back by 2 bases and J by 5 bases. CDR3 amino acids: CASSFGGSGGETQYF. For the CDR3, the DNA is TGCGCCAGCAGCTTCGGCGGGAGTGGTGGCGAGACCCAGTACTTC. The whole variable domain, filled in from reference TRBV5-1 and TRBJ2-5, reads KAGVTQTPRYLIKTRGQQVTLSCSPISGHRSVSWYQQTPGQGLQFLFEYFSETQRNKGNFPGRFSGRQFSNSRSEMNVSTLELGDSALYLCASSFGGSGGETQYFGPGTRLLVL.

V and J are TRBV18 and TRBJ1-5, with D possibly being TRBD1 (5 bases). CDR3 size: 15 residues. Germline V gives CDR1 KGHSH, CDR2 LQKENI. Trimming removed 2 bases from V and 4 bases from J, with 12 bases in between. The CDR3, as DNA: TGTGCCAGCTCACCATCGGCGACAGCTAATCAGCCCCAGCATTTT. This translates into CASSPSATANQPQHF.

The genes are TRBV11-2 and TRBJ1-5; D unresolved. CDR1 and CDR2 from the germline V gene are SGHAT and FQNNGV. V was clipped by 1 base and J by 4 bases, with 5 bases between them. The CDR3 length is 13 residues. CDR3 sequence: CASSLGQNQPQHF. The CDR3 coding sequence is TGTGCCAGCAGCTTAGGTCAAAATCAGCCCCAGCATTTT.

The V gene is TRBV3-1 (or the pseudogene TRBV3-2), the J gene TRBJ2-7; 8 bases match TRBD1. The CDR3 covers 14 residues. CDR1 LGHDT and CDR2 YNNKEL come from the germline V gene (reference sequence). The V segment lost 2 bases and the J segment 7 bases; nucleotides outside the gene matches: 7. The chain's CDR3 is CASSQRGQVWEQYF. In DNA, the CDR3 is TGTGCCAGCAGCCAAAGGGGACAGGTCTGGGAGCAGTACTTC.

The chain is built from TRBV6-2 or TRBV6-3 and TRBJ2-7, with D unclear. Germline loops: CDR1 MNHEY, CDR2 SVGEGT. CDR3 length: 12 amino acids. V was clipped by 4 bases and J by 6 bases, with 10 bases between them. In nucleotides, the CDR3 is TGTGCCAGCAGTTGGCAGGTCGGCGAGCAGTACTTC. Protein product: CASSWQVGEQYF.

The chain employs TRBV21-1 and TRBJ2-5; TRBD1 was called by the table and not checked on the DNA. TRBV21-1 is classified as a pseudogene. The CDR3 has 12 residues. As DNA, the CDR3 is TGTGCCAGCAGCCGGGACATTGGGGCCCAGTACTTC. This translates into CASSRDIGAQYF.

In its sample, this clone was seen once. The chain employs TRBV19 and TRBJ2-3; tentative D call: TRBD2 (5 bases). With 2 bases removed from V and 6 bases from J, the gap between germline ends came to 9 bases. CDR3 size: 13 residues. CDR1 is LNHDA, CDR2 SQIVND, per germline (reference sequence). The CDR3: CASSISRRDTQYF. CDR3 in DNA: TGTGCCAGTAGTATATCTAGGAGGGATACGCAGTATTTT.

The chain recombines TRBV9 with TRBJ2-2; D unresolved. Germline V gene data show CDR1 as SGDLS and CDR2 as YYNGEE. CDR3 length: 13 amino acids. Trimming shortened V by 0 bases and J by 6 bases, and 6 bases separated the two germline ends. The CDR3 region is CASSVVGAGELFF. The CDR3, as DNA: TGTGCCAGCAGCGTAGTTGGAGCCGGGGAGCTGTTTTTT.

This chain connects TRBV7-9 to TRBJ2-1, with a possible D match to TRBD2 (6 bases). This CDR3 contains 13 residues. Germline lookup yields CDR1 SEHNR and CDR2 FQNEAQ (reference sequence). Between the trimmed V and J ends, which lost 1 base and 15 bases, there was a span of 16 bases. The CDR3 region is CASSLEASAPMFF. DNA of the CDR3: TGTGCCAGCAGCTTAGAGGCTAGCGCCCCCATGTTCTTC. The whole variable domain, filled in from reference TRBV7-9 and TRBJ2-1, reads DTGVSQNPRHKITKRGQNVTFRCDPISEHNRLYWYRQTLGQGPEFLTYFQNEAQLEKSRLLSDRFSAERPKGSFSTLEIQRTEQGDSAMYLCASSLEASAPMFFGPGTRLTVL.

The chain is built from TRBV9 and TRBJ2-1, with TRBD2 matching over 8 bases. The CDR3 extends over 16 amino acids. The J segment lost 6 bases and the V segment lost 0 bases, leaving 8 bases of the junction unmatched. In germline, CDR1 is SGDLS, CDR2 YYNGEE. The CDR3 nucleotides read TGTGCCAGCAGCGTAGACGGGAGGGCCGAGGTCAATGAGCAGTTCTTC. Its translation: CASSVDGRAEVNEQFF.

V and J are TRBV29-1 and TRBJ1-6; 7 bases are a match to TRBD1. Germline trimming cut 4 bases from V and 9 bases from J; bases unmatched to any gene: 6. This CDR3 region has 13 residues. Germline V gene sequence: CDR1 SQVTM, CDR2 ANQGSEA. The CDR3 region has the DNA TGCAGCGTTGCAGAGGGGACAGCTTCACCCCTCCACTTT. Translating gives CSVAEGTASPLHF.